Listed here are 32 T cell receptor beta chains from one sample, sequenced in a study of shared clonotypes between healthy human individuals. The repertoire was sequenced with immunoSEQ multiplex PCR; TCRdb's copy has only in-frame clones and lacks some. The sample gives hundreds of thousands of clones, roughly 95% of which show up once; about 0.12% is in the top ten. CD45RO-negative cells were positively selected for CCR7, leaving out terminally differentiated effector memory CD45RA+ cells. Sequenced sample: naive CD8+ T cells sorted from blood. These receptors were collected from a woman aged 25 to 39 in good health.

The count of this clone is one. The chain carries TRBV21-1 and TRBJ1-1; TRBD1, as called in the table, went unchecked against the DNA. TRBV21-1 is classified as a pseudogene. This CDR3 has 18 amino acids. This CDR3 reads CASGDVEQGGMMNTEAFF. The CDR3 DNA reads as TGTGCCAGCGGGGACGTGGAACAGGGGGGGATGATGAACACTGAAGCTTTCTTT.

This rearrangement joins TRBV11-2 to TRBJ2-1; D tentatively reads TRBD1 or TRBD2 (7 bases each). This CDR3 is 13 amino acids long. Trimming cost V 5 bases and J 7 bases, with 12 bases left between them. CDR1 is SGHAT, CDR2 FQNNGV, per germline. DNA for the CDR3: TGTGCCAGCAGCCTCAGGGGGGGAAATGAGCAGTTCTTC. Its protein is CASSLRGGNEQFF. Combining the CDR3 with reference TRBV11-2 and TRBJ2-1 gives the whole variable domain EAGVAQSPRYKIIEKRQSVAFWCNPISGHATLYWYQQILGQGPKLLIQFQNNGVVDDSQLPKDRFSAERLKGVDSTLKIQPAKLEDSAVYLCASSLRGGNEQFFGPGTRLTVL.

The V call is TRBV6-1, the J call TRBJ2-2; 8 bases map to TRBD1. Germline V CDR1 and CDR2: MNHNS, SASEGT. The ends lost 3 bases at V and 3 bases at J; junction bases unmatched: 12. The CDR3 totals 18 residues. CDR3 DNA: TGTGCCAGCAGTGACGACCCCGTCAGGGGGCAAGACACCGGGGAGCTGTTTTTT. Translation: CASSDDPVRGQDTGELFF.

This rearrangement joins TRBV7-6 to TRBJ2-1, with 8 bases that match TRBD2. CDR1 is SGHVS, CDR2 FNYEAQ, per germline. The CDR3 has 15 residues. The V and J ends lost 5 bases and 1 base, in that order; junction bases with no gene match: 4. CDR3 sequence: CASSPLADSYNEQFF. CDR3 DNA sequence: TGTGCCAGCAGCCCACTAGCGGATTCCTACAATGAGCAGTTCTTC.

The V call is TRBV9, the J call TRBJ2-5; no definite D call. The ends were cut back, 0 bases at V and 3 bases at J, with 6 bases in the middle. Germline V gene sequence: CDR1 SGDLS, CDR2 YYNGEE. The CDR3 runs to 13 residues. In DNA form, the CDR3 reads TGTGCCAGCAGCGTAGATGCAGAAGAGACCCAGTACTTC. This gives the protein CASSVDAEETQYF.

The chain uses TRBV7-2 and TRBJ2-1, with 13 bases that match TRBD2. The CDR3 runs 17 residues. Per the germline V gene, CDR1 is SGHTA and CDR2 is FQGNSA. J gave up 3 bases and V 2 bases, and 4 bases lay outside the gene matches. The CDR3 spells CASSLWTSGGHYNEQFF. In nucleotides, the CDR3 is TGTGCCAGCAGCTTATGGACTAGCGGGGGACACTACAATGAGCAGTTCTTC.

The rearrangement joins TRBV28 to TRBJ1-1, with D perhaps matching TRBD1 (5 bases). CDR3 length: 13 amino acids. The germline V gene encodes CDR1 MDHEN and CDR2 SYDVKM. V lost 3 bases to trimming and J lost 4 bases, with 9 bases between them. CDR3 bases: TGTGCCAGCAGTTTTTGGGGGTCCACTGAAGCTTTCTTT. Amino acid sequence: CASSFWGSTEAFF.

The genes are TRBV10-2 and TRBJ1-5; D is unresolved. The germline gives CDR1 WSHSY, CDR2 SAAADI. Trimming removed 0 bases at V and 4 bases at J, with 7 bases between. The CDR3 is made up of 14 amino acids. CDR3 nucleotides: TGCGCCAGCAGTGAGTCGTCCAGTAATCAGCCCCAGCATTTT. This encodes CASSESSSNQPQHF.

J is TRBJ1-5 and V is TRBV7-2; a possible D gene is TRBD1 (5 bases). This CDR3 comprises 16 residues. Trimming removed 1 base from V and 6 bases from J, with 16 bases in between. Germline CDR1 is SGHTA and CDR2 is FQGNSA. DNA of the CDR3: TGTGCCAGCAGCTTAGAAGTGGCAGGGAATGGTCAGCCCCAGCATTTT. This translates into CASSLEVAGNGQPQHF.

This chain uses TRBV7-8 with TRBJ2-7; 8 bases agree with TRBD2. CDR1 is SGHVS, CDR2 FQNEAQ, per germline. The CDR3 contains 15 residues. With 3 bases clipped from V and 4 bases from J, the junction kept 8 bases outside the gene matches. CDR3 DNA: TGTGCCAGCAGCTTTAGCGGGAACCTGTTGTACGAGCAGTACTTC. It translates to CASSFSGNLLYEQYF.

V and J are TRBV25-1 and TRBJ2-1, with 7 bases aligning to TRBD2. The CDR3 has 15 residues. Germline V gene data show CDR1 as MGHDK and CDR2 as SYGVNS. The V gene end was trimmed by 0 bases and the J gene end by 8 bases; junction bases not matched to a gene: 7. In nucleotides, the CDR3 is TGTGCCAGCAGTGAATACGCGGCGGGAGACGATGAGCAGTTCTTC. Protein: CASSEYAAGDDEQFF.

The V gene is TRBV5-1, the J gene TRBJ2-7, with TRBD2 matching over 10 bases. Germline V gene lookup returns CDR1 SGHRS and CDR2 YFSETQ. This CDR3 region has 14 residues. After removal of 1 base from V and 6 bases from J, the junction contained 4 bases not matched to a gene. CDR3 bases: TGCGCCAGCAGCTTGACTAGCGGGGTTGGCGAGCAGTACTTC. This gives the protein CASSLTSGVGEQYF. The full variable domain, with the rest looked up from reference TRBV5-1 and TRBJ2-7, is KAGVTQTPRYLIKTRGQQVTLSCSPISGHRSVSWYQQTPGQGLQFLFEYFSETQRNKGNFPGRFSGRQFSNSRSEMNVSTLELGDSALYLCASSLTSGVGEQYFGPGTRLTVT.

The chain has TRBV28 and TRBJ1-5; 7 bases are shared with TRBD1. CDR1 and CDR2 from the germline V gene are MDHEN and SYDVKM. V gave up 7 bases and J gave up 5 bases; unmatched junction bases: 8. The CDR3 length is 14 residues. The CDR3 protein is CASTLTGLYQPQHF. Here the CDR3 DNA reads TGTGCCAGCACCTTGACAGGGCTCTATCAGCCCCAGCATTTT.

The chain carries TRBV28 and TRBJ1-1; possible D gene TRBD1, 5 bases. Per germline, CDR1 MDHEN and CDR2 SYDVKM. The CDR3 consists of 14 residues. Trimming left V 5 bases short and J 5 bases short, with 15 bases between. The DNA for the CDR3 is TGTGCCAGCAGTCTTTGGGGGGGAGGAACTGAAGCTTTCTTT. Translation gives CASSLWGGGTEAFF.

The gene calls are TRBV27 and TRBJ2-1; D gene uncertain. The CDR3 runs 16 residues. From germline, CDR1 is MNHEY and CDR2 SMNVEV (reference sequence). V was cut by 4 bases and J by 5 bases, with 18 bases left in between. CDR3 sequence (DNA): TGTGCCAGCAGTTCCCCCTATCCTGGGGTTGACAATGAGCAGTTCTTC. Translated: CASSSPYPGVDNEQFF.

This chain uses TRBV19 with TRBJ2-1; D not resolved. This CDR3 spans 15 amino acids. V was cut by 5 bases and J by 5 bases, with 16 bases left in between. Germline V gene sequence: CDR1 LNHDA, CDR2 SQIVND (reference sequence). CDR3 nucleotide sequence: TGTGCCAGTAGTTTCGACTTAGATCCCAACAATGAGCAGTTCTTC. This codes for CASSFDLDPNNEQFF.

On this clone: Other DNA sequences within the sample encode an identical CDR3. The chain has TRBV2 and TRBJ2-3; 7 nucleotides match TRBD2. Germline assignment: CDR1 SNHLY and CDR2 FYNNEI. The J segment lost 1 base and the V segment lost 1 base, leaving 5 bases of the junction unmatched. The CDR3 is 16 residues long. The CDR3 DNA follows: TGTGCCAGCAGTGAAGGGACTAGTGGCGGCACAGATACGCAGTATTTT. It translates to CASSEGTSGGTDTQYF.

This rearrangement joins TRBV5-6 to TRBJ2-7, with TRBD1 as a possible D gene (6 bases). This CDR3 has 16 amino acids. From germline, CDR1 is SGHDT and CDR2 YYEEEE. The V and J ends lost 2 bases and 3 bases respectively, with 18 bases between them. This CDR3 reads CASSFGTGTSIYEQYF. The CDR3 region has the DNA TGTGCCAGCAGCTTCGGCACCGGGACATCTATCTACGAGCAGTACTTC.

The chain combines TRBV5-1 with TRBJ2-3; 9 bases align to TRBD2. Germline lookup yields CDR1 SGHRS and CDR2 YFSETQ. This CDR3 has 15 residues. The ends lost 4 bases at V and 2 bases at J; junction bases unmatched: 5. The CDR3 DNA follows: TGCGCCAGCAGCGGACTAGCGAGATACACAGATACGCAGTATTTT. This sequence encodes CASSGLARYTDTQYF.

Comment on this clone: The junction does not match germline at one end; this may be a read error. The genes are TRBV7-9 and TRBJ2-1; 10 bases align to TRBD2. Germline CDR1 SEHNR, CDR2 FQNEAQ (reference sequence). The CDR3 has 12 amino acids. CDR3 in DNA: TGTGCCAGCAGCTTAGTGGCTAGCGGGGGAGTCTTC. This codes for CASSLVASGGVF.

In the case of this clone: This CDR3 is also generated by other DNA sequences in the sample. This chain joins TRBV28 and TRBJ2-1, with 12 bases that match TRBD2. The CDR3 length is 15 residues. Germline CDR1 reads MDHEN; CDR2 reads SYDVKM. The trim removed 5 bases at V and 6 bases at J, leaving 5 bases unmatched. The CDR3 spells CASSLGTSGRNEQFF. The DNA of the CDR3 is TGTGCCAGCAGTCTCGGGACTAGCGGGCGCAATGAGCAGTTCTTC. The complete variable domain, with remaining parts taken from reference TRBV28 and TRBJ2-1, reads DVKVTQSSRYLVKRTGEKVFLECVQDMDHENMFWYRQDPGLGLRLIYFSYDVKMKEKGDIPEGYSVSREKKERFSLILESASTNQTSMYLCASSLGTSGRNEQFFGPGTRLTVL.

The gene calls are TRBV9 and TRBJ2-7; TRBD1 or TRBD2 may be the D gene (6 bases each). V lost 0 bases and J lost 2, with 9 bases in between. CDR1 SGDLS and CDR2 YYNGEE come from the germline V gene. This CDR3 is built from 14 residues. The CDR3 nucleotides are TGTGCCAGCAGCGTAGCGGGGGCTCCCTACGAGCAGTACTTC. It specifies CASSVAGAPYEQYF. The variable domain in full, with the rest retrieved from reference TRBV9 and TRBJ2-7, is DSGVTQTPKHLITATGQRVTLRCSPRSGDLSVYWYQQSLDQGLQFLIQYYNGEERAKGNILERFSAQQFPDLHSELNLSSLELGDSALYFCASSVAGAPYEQYFGPGTRLTVT.

The V and J genes are TRBV9 and TRBJ2-7; 7 nucleotides line up with TRBD2. Losses at the gene ends were 4 bases for V and 1 base for J; bases not matched to a gene: 5. The CDR3 is 14 residues long. Germline loops: CDR1 SGDLS, CDR2 YYNGEE. The CDR3 nucleotides are TGTGCCAGCAGCTTAGCGGGCCTATCCTACGAGCAGTACTTC. Its translation: CASSLAGLSYEQYF.

The chain has TRBV27 and TRBJ2-7, with 9 bases lining up with TRBD2. The CDR3 has 16 residues. Per germline, CDR1 MNHEY and CDR2 SMNVEV (reference sequence). V lost 0 bases to trimming and J lost 3 bases; unmatched junction nucleotides: 6. This CDR3 reads CASSLSPSGARYEQYF. CDR3 coding DNA: TGTGCCAGCAGTTTATCCCCTAGCGGGGCCCGCTACGAGCAGTACTTC.

This clone was recorded only once. This sequence joins TRBV5-1 and TRBJ1-1; D remains unclear. CDR1 is SGHRS and CDR2 is YFSETQ in the germline V gene. V was shortened by 5 bases and J by 2 bases, with 19 bases between the two germline ends. CDR3 length: 16 amino acids. The CDR3 DNA reads as TGCGCCAGCAGTTCAATTAGGGTGGGGTCCAACACTGAAGCTTTCTTT. This codes for CASSSIRVGSNTEAFF. Variable domain in full (rest from reference TRBV5-1 and TRBJ1-1): KAGVTQTPRYLIKTRGQQVTLSCSPISGHRSVSWYQQTPGQGLQFLFEYFSETQRNKGNFPGRFSGRQFSNSRSEMNVSTLELGDSALYLCASSSIRVGSNTEAFFGQGTRLTVV.

V is TRBV27 and J is TRBJ2-7; D is uncertain. Germline loops: CDR1 MNHEY, CDR2 SMNVEV (reference sequence). CDR3 length equals 14 residues. V lost 3 bases and J 5 bases, leaving 14 bases between the germline ends. The CDR3 spells CASSFGGHTHEQYF. For the CDR3, the DNA is TGTGCCAGCAGTTTCGGTGGTCATACTCACGAGCAGTACTTC.

V gene TRBV11-2 combines with J gene TRBJ2-2, with D perhaps matching TRBD2 (7 bases). The CDR3 has 17 amino acids. The V gene lost 5 bases and the J gene lost 3 bases, with 19 bases spanning the gap. Germline CDR1 is SGHAT and CDR2 is FQNNGV. The CDR3 region has the DNA TGTGCCAGCAGCCCAATCAGGGGACTACCCGACACCGGGGAGCTGTTTTTT. Translating gives CASSPIRGLPDTGELFF.

V and J are TRBV28 and TRBJ2-7; 7 bases map to TRBD1. Germline V gene sequence: CDR1 MDHEN, CDR2 SYDVKM. The CDR3 extends over 14 amino acids. Trimming took 3 bases from V and 6 from J; bases not matched to a gene: 8. CDR3 DNA: TGTGCCAGCAGTTTTCCCCGGGACAGAGTCGAGCAGTACTTC. Translated, it gives CASSFPRDRVEQYF.

The DNA for the CDR3 is TGTGCCAGCAGCCGCTGGGACAGGGGGAACGAGCAGTACTTC. Its protein product is CASSRWDRGNEQYF. The chain has TRBV5-4 and TRBJ2-5, with 11 bases matching TRBD1. The DNA end is more similar to TRBJ2-7, so the J call may be wrong. The CDR3 has 14 residues. CDR1 and CDR2 (germline): SGHNT, YYREEE (reference sequence).

The table lists this clone with a count of one. The chain recombines TRBV4-1 with TRBJ2-5, with D perhaps matching TRBD2 (6 bases). The CDR3 is made up of 12 amino acids. Trimming removed 1 base from V and 7 bases from J, with 7 bases in between. Per germline, CDR1 MGHRA and CDR2 YSYEKL. The CDR3 reads CASSQAEGTQYF. The CDR3 DNA follows: TGCGCCAGCAGCCAAGCGGAGGGGACCCAGTACTTC.

The chain is built from TRBV30 and TRBJ2-5, with TRBD2 as a possible D gene (5 bases). Looked up from germline, CDR1 is GTSNPN and CDR2 is SVGIG (reference sequence). Trimming shortened V by 4 bases and J by 11 bases, and 14 bases separated the two germline ends. The CDR3 loop spans 11 amino acids. As DNA, the CDR3 is TGTGCCTGGAACGGGGTAGGAGAGCAGTACTTC. It encodes CAWNGVGEQYF. Combining the CDR3 with reference TRBV30 and TRBJ2-5 gives the whole variable domain SQTIHQWPATLVQPVGSPLSLECTVEGTSNPNLYWYRQAAGRGLQLLFYSVGIGQISSEVPQNLSASRPQDRQFILSSKKLLLSDSGFYLCAWNGVGEQYFGPGTRLLVL.

The rearrangement links TRBV6-1 to TRBJ1-1; D gene unclear. From germline, CDR1 is MNHNS and CDR2 SASEGT. The CDR3 runs to 11 residues. V gave up 7 bases and J gave up 5 bases, with 8 bases separating them. This chain's CDR3 is CASIPGTEAFF. The CDR3, as DNA: TGTGCCAGCATTCCCGGGACTGAAGCTTTCTTT.